Included here is one T cell receptor beta chain sequence, with context. This record comes from a study of blood T cell repertoires in COVID-19. Clones were sequenced by immunoSEQ multiplex PCR, and TCRdb holds only the in-frame ones, with some missing. The sample carries about 210,000 clones, 84% recorded once. The clonotype was recovered from a woman of 80 years or more with COVID-19, enrolled during active disease. The sample comprised peripheral blood.

The CDR3 spells CASSLDSQETQYF. CDR3 nucleotides: TGCGCCAGCAGCTTGGACAGCCAAGAGACCCAGTACTTC. The genes are TRBV5-1 and TRBJ2-5, with D unclear. V was shortened by 0 bases and J by 1 base, with 4 bases between the two germline ends. The germline V gene encodes CDR1 SGHRS and CDR2 YFSETQ. This CDR3 spans 13 amino acids.